The 9 T cell receptor beta chains in this list originate from one sample, sequenced in a study of shared clonotypes between healthy human individuals. Profiled with immunoSEQ multiplex PCR; TCRdb holds only in-frame clones, not every one. This table holds about 2.1 million clones, over 85% found once. Positively selected for CCR7, the CD45RO-negative cells used as naive CD8 cells excluded terminally differentiated effector memory CD45RA+ cells. Input material: naive CD8+ T cells from PBMCs. These receptors all come from a young man in good health. Some clones in this sample may be carry-over from other donors' samples.

The V gene is TRBV11-2, the J gene TRBJ2-3, with a weak D call TRBD2 (6 bases). The CDR3 totals 17 residues. Looked up from germline, CDR1 is SGHAT and CDR2 is FQNNGV. V was pared by 1 base and J by 5 bases, with 19 bases between. The CDR3 region has the DNA TGTGCCAGCAGCTTAGGCACGGGGGTGTATCAAGGAGATACGCAGTATTTT. It translates to CASSLGTGVYQGDTQYF.

The chain is built from TRBV10-3 and TRBJ1-1, with 9 bases matching TRBD1. The CDR3 contains 16 residues. V trimming: 6 bases; J trimming: 0 bases; junction bases outside the gene matches: 8. Looked up from germline, CDR1 is ENHRY and CDR2 is SYGVKD. The CDR3 bases are TGTGCCATCAGGGACCCAGGGACAGGGCTGAACACTGAAGCTTTCTTT. Translation gives CAIRDPGTGLNTEAFF.

The V call is TRBV28, the J call TRBJ2-7, with 9 bases identical to TRBD1. CDR3 size: 14 residues. Germline lookup yields CDR1 MDHEN and CDR2 SYDVKM. The trim removed 6 bases at V and 5 bases at J, leaving 8 bases unmatched. Written as DNA, the CDR3 is TGTGCCAGCAGCGACGGGGGACAGGGCGACGAGCAGTACTTC. This encodes CASSDGGQGDEQYF.

This sequence joins TRBV9 and TRBJ2-5; 10 bases match TRBD2. Germline values: CDR1 SGDLS, CDR2 YYNGEE. V was clipped by 0 bases and J by 7 bases; unmatched bases: 12. This CDR3 has 17 amino acids. CDR3 nucleotide sequence: TGTGCCAGCAGCGTAGAGTTTGCTAGCGGGAGTTTAGCGACCCAGTACTTC. This encodes CASSVEFASGSLATQYF. Looking up the rest from reference TRBV9 and TRBJ2-5 gives the full variable domain: DSGVTQTPKHLITATGQRVTLRCSPRSGDLSVYWYQQSLDQGLQFLIQYYNGEERAKGNILERFSAQQFPDLHSELNLSSLELGDSALYFCASSVEFASGSLATQYFGPGTRLLVL.

The V call is TRBV28, the J call TRBJ2-5, with 9 nucleotides matching TRBD2. The CDR3 is made up of 14 amino acids. J lost 3 bases, V lost 5 bases, and 4 bases had no gene match. Germline CDR1 and CDR2: MDHEN and SYDVKM. The CDR3 loop reads CASSQLAGKETQYF. The CDR3 nucleotides are TGTGCCAGCAGTCAGCTAGCGGGAAAAGAGACCCAGTACTTC.

J is TRBJ2-7 and V is TRBV30; D is undetermined. CDR1 and CDR2 from the germline V gene are GTSNPN and SVGIG (reference sequence). The CDR3 is made up of 14 amino acids. V gave up 1 base and J gave up 2 bases, with 12 bases separating them. This chain's CDR3 is CAWSESDRTYEQYF. The CDR3 coding sequence is TGTGCCTGGAGTGAGTCCGACCGTACCTACGAGCAGTACTTC.

The CDR3, as DNA: TGTGCCAGCAGTGACAGGGGGGGATATAGCAATCAGCCCCAGCATTTT. Protein: CASSDRGGYSNQPQHF. The chain links TRBV6-1 to TRBJ1-5, with 7 nucleotides matching TRBD1. CDR1 and CDR2 from the germline V gene are MNHNS and SASEGT. V dropped 3 bases and J dropped 0; count of bases not matched to a gene: 5. The CDR3 is made up of 16 amino acids.

V is TRBV4-3 and J is TRBJ2-7; a weak D match, TRBD1 (5 bases). The CDR3 is 15 amino acids. With 1 base removed from V and 4 bases from J, the gap between germline ends came to 14 bases. The germline V gene has CDR1 LGHNA and CDR2 YSLEER. CDR3 in DNA: TGCGCCAGCAGCCAAGTGCGCAGGGAAGCTTACGAGCAGTACTTC. It yields the protein CASSQVRREAYEQYF.

The chain carries TRBV19 and TRBJ2-7, with D uncertain. V lost 3 bases and J lost 1, with 10 bases in between. The CDR3 runs to 14 residues. The germline gives CDR1 LNHDA, CDR2 SQIVND (reference sequence). CDR3 DNA sequence: TGTGCCAGTAGTATCCCCGGGTGGTCCTACGAGCAGTACTTC. This gives the protein CASSIPGWSYEQYF.